Listed below are T cell receptor beta chains from one sample, sequenced in a study of blood T cell repertoires in COVID-19. Sequencing was performed with immunoSEQ multiplex PCR; in TCRdb, only in-frame clones are kept and a portion is missing. The repertoire includes roughly 280,000 clones, about 88% of them detected once, and 1.5% to 2% sits in the top ten. Sequenced: peripheral blood. These receptors were obtained from a man in his thirties or forties with active or convalescent COVID-19. The conserved cysteine and the conserved F or W are not part of the CDR3 here. The order of the fields is V gene, J gene, CDR3 protein.

TRBV7-2	TRBJ2-7	ASSPLTSGLTYEQY
TRBV10-3	TRBJ2-5	ATRPGQGRETQY
TRBV10-3	TRBJ2-1	AISVGVGGADNEQF
TRBV6-5	TRBJ1-2	ASRTTGQLYGYT
TRBV3-1/TRBV3-2	TRBJ2-7	ASSQTLVPYEQY
TRBV5-6	TRBJ1-5	ASSFGQGNQPQH
TRBV10-2	TRBJ1-6	ASSETGGLGSPLH
TRBV27	TRBJ1-2	ASSYTGGGSSSYGYT
TRBV19	TRBJ1-1	ASSDLTGLEAF
TRBV5-6	TRBJ2-1	ASSLYGWSSYNEQF
TRBV7-9	TRBJ2-1	ASSLALAGTHNEQF
TRBV2	TRBJ1-2	ASSATGIGYT
TRBV4-2	TRBJ2-1	ASSPGGGLRNEQF